Listed here is a single T cell receptor beta chain. The data were obtained in a study of shared T cell receptors in the human thymus. The CDR3 contains 17 residues. CDR1 and CDR2 from the germline V gene are MNHEY and SMNVEV (reference sequence). Between the trimmed V and J ends, which lost 7 bases and 2 bases, there was a span of 18 bases. The data were produced by immunoSEQ multiplex PCR, yet TCRdb's version contains in-frame clones alone and is incomplete. The sample holds about 500,000 clones; approximately 80% are singletons and the top ten take 0.013%. A further study also used this sample, focusing on human thymus T cells. This second study notes: Immunologically healthy infants in Finland undergoing congenital heart defect surgery were the donors. Resections removed during corrective heart surgery provided the thymus tissue used. Thymic as well as blood repertoires seemed to favor certain V and J genes unevenly.

The gene calls are TRBV27 and TRBJ2-6, with D perhaps matching TRBD1 (6 bases). Sequenced: thymocytes. This receptor was taken from a boy younger than two with a congenital heart defect. The CDR3 loop is CASTSQGNLPGANVLTF. CDR3 nucleotide sequence: TGTGCCAGCACCTCACAGGGAAACCTCCCTGGGGCCAACGTCCTGACTTTC.